The clone carrying this TCR beta chain was recorded many times. The target antigen is unknown. This sample was included in a study of identical twins. Everyone who donated was a healthy Caucasian. Findings and limits, study-wide: High-abundance cord blood beta clonotypes had fewer insertions; memory repertoires showed none.

Germline values: CDR1 MNHEY, CDR2 SMNVEV (reference sequence). The length of the CDR3 is 15 residues. Trimming took off 0 bases at V and 2 bases at J, with 11 bases between the two ends. MiXCR, applied by TCRdb to the 5' RACE reads, yields one record per CDR3 protein. The table lists roughly 1.6 million distinct CDR3 sequences, about 31% of them singletons. Sequences were obtained from cord blood. The chain links TRBV27 to TRBJ2-7; perhaps TRBD1 as D (5 bases). This TCR was sampled from a newborn girl in good health. The CDR3 here is CASSLSRQGPYEQYF. CDR3 sequence (DNA): TGTGCCAGCAGTTTATCCCGGCAGGGCCCCTACGAGCAGTACTTC.